One sample yielded the 23 T cell receptor beta chains listed below, sequenced in a study of blood T cell repertoires in COVID-19. Sequencing was performed with immunoSEQ multiplex PCR; in TCRdb, only in-frame clones are kept and a portion is missing. Counted here are 120,000 to 150,000 clones, more than 65% occurring once; the ten biggest clones make up roughly 4.3%. Specimen: peripheral blood. Every receptor here comes from a man aged 55 to 70 with acute or convalescent COVID-19.

The rearrangement uses TRBV4-1 and TRBJ2-3, with TRBD2 identical over 9 bases. Germline V CDR1 and CDR2: MGHRA, YSYEKL. The V gene end was trimmed by 0 bases and the J gene end by 0 bases; junction bases not matched to a gene: 13. The CDR3 length is 20 residues. The CDR3 DNA is TGCGCCAGCAGCCAAGAGATAGGAATAGCGGGGGATGCTAGCACAGATACGCAGTATTTT. This codes for CASSQEIGIAGDASTDTQYF.

The V call is TRBV3-1 (or the pseudogene TRBV3-2), the J call TRBJ1-4; TRBD1 aligns across 8 bases. The CDR3 extends over 15 amino acids. Germline lookup yields CDR1 LGHDT and CDR2 YNNKEL (reference sequence). V trimming: 1 base; J trimming: 5 bases; junction bases outside the gene matches: 3. The CDR3 loop is CASSQGTGMNEKLFF. The CDR3 nucleotides are TGTGCCAGCAGCCAAGGGACAGGGATGAATGAAAAACTGTTTTTT.

This chain uses TRBV25-1 with TRBJ2-4, with a weak D call TRBD2 (5 bases). Between the trimmed V and J ends, which lost 2 bases and 7 bases, there was a span of 15 bases. CDR3 length: 15 residues. Per germline, CDR1 MGHDK and CDR2 SYGVNS. The chain's CDR3 is CASSETGIFHNIQYF. CDR3 DNA sequence: TGTGCCAGCAGTGAAACCGGGATCTTCCACAACATTCAGTACTTC.

This chain connects TRBV30 to TRBJ1-2; the match to TRBD1 covers 10 bases. Germline assignment: CDR1 GTSNPN and CDR2 SVGIG (reference sequence). The trim removed 4 bases at V and 6 bases at J, leaving 5 bases unmatched. The CDR3 consists of 13 residues. CDR3 nucleotides: TGTGCCTGGACCCGACAGGGGGCGGATGGCTACACCTTC. This sequence encodes CAWTRQGADGYTF.

This clone was found once. This sequence joins TRBV18 and TRBJ1-4, with D uncertain. V lost 0 bases and J 7 bases, leaving 6 bases between the germline ends. The CDR3 contains 13 residues. From germline, CDR1 is KGHSH and CDR2 LQKENI. The CDR3, as DNA: TGTGCCAGCTCACCACCTTCTCGTGAAAAACTGTTTTTT. Encoded protein: CASSPPSREKLFF.

This clone was seen a few times. The gene calls are TRBV30 and TRBJ1-4, with 9 bases that match TRBD1. Looked up from germline, CDR1 is GTSNPN and CDR2 is SVGIG (reference sequence). V was clipped by 0 bases and J by 8 bases; unmatched bases: 10. The length of the CDR3 is 16 residues. CDR3 protein: CAWSVPPGQGGEKLFF. CDR3 DNA: TGTGCCTGGAGTGTACCCCCGGGACAGGGCGGGGAAAAACTGTTTTTT.

This clone has ten or more counts. J is TRBJ1-2 and V is TRBV29-1, with D possibly TRBD1 on 5 matching bases. Germline-derived CDR1 and CDR2 are SQVTM and ANQGSEA. The CDR3 is 13 amino acids. With 6 bases removed from V and 1 base from J, the gap between germline ends came to 12 bases. The CDR3 loop is CSVPGGDNYGYTF. CDR3 in DNA: TGCAGCGTCCCCGGGGGGGATAACTATGGCTACACCTTC.

This chain joins TRBV7-9 and TRBJ1-2, with unresolved D. The CDR3 extends over 13 amino acids. Trimming left V 8 bases short and J 4 bases short, with 14 bases between. The germline CDR1 and CDR2 sequences are SEHNR and FQNEAQ (reference sequence). The CDR3 DNA is TGTGCCAGCCATCCTGAGTGGTCCTATGGCTACACCTTC. It translates to CASHPEWSYGYTF. Complete variable domain (other parts from reference TRBV7-9 and TRBJ1-2): DTGVSQNPRHKITKRGQNVTFRCDPISEHNRLYWYRQTLGQGPEFLTYFQNEAQLEKSRLLSDRFSAERPKGSFSTLEIQRTEQGDSAMYLCASHPEWSYGYTFGSGTRLTVV.

The chain carries TRBV25-1 and TRBJ1-1; D is perhaps TRBD1 (5 bases). This CDR3 region has 14 residues. Germline CDR1 MGHDK, CDR2 SYGVNS. The germline V and J ends were trimmed by 3 bases and 4 bases, with 12 bases remaining between them. In DNA form, the CDR3 reads TGTGCCAGCAGTGAGCCTAGGGGTAGCACTGAAGCTTTCTTT. It translates to CASSEPRGSTEAFF.

This clone was picked up a small number of times. The J gene is TRBJ2-2, the V gene TRBV28; 9 nucleotides match TRBD2. V shed 5 bases and J 5 bases; nucleotides not matched to a gene: 6. This CDR3 contains 15 residues. Germline lookup yields CDR1 MDHEN and CDR2 SYDVKM. CDR3 nucleotides: TGTGCCAGCAGTCCTCTAGCGGGAACAACCGGGGAGCTGTTTTTT. This gives the protein CASSPLAGTTGELFF.

The J gene is TRBJ1-1, the V gene TRBV24-1; D call uncertain. Germline lookup yields CDR1 KGHDR and CDR2 SFDVKD. The V end was cut by 5 bases, the J end by 3 bases, with 12 bases between. The CDR3 extends over 14 amino acids. The CDR3 spells CATSGSGSDTEAFF. DNA for the CDR3: TGTGCCACCAGTGGAAGCGGGTCTGACACTGAAGCTTTCTTT.

V is TRBV29-1 and J is TRBJ1-1; 7 bases align to TRBD1. After removal of 7 bases from V and 0 bases from J, the junction contained 5 bases not matched to a gene. Germline loops: CDR1 SQVTM, CDR2 ANQGSEA. The CDR3 length is 13 residues. This CDR3 is CSGYRGLNTEAFF. CDR3 DNA: TGCAGCGGATACAGGGGTTTGAACACTGAAGCTTTCTTT.

This clone occurred once. The chain employs TRBV19 and TRBJ2-7; tentative D call: TRBD1 (5 bases). Germline V gene sequence: CDR1 LNHDA, CDR2 SQIVND (reference sequence). This CDR3 spans 13 amino acids. V dropped 8 bases and J dropped 1 base, with 12 bases sitting between them. The CDR3, as DNA: TGTGCCAGTCAACCCAGGGATTCCTACGAGCAGTACTTC. Residues: CASQPRDSYEQYF.

The genes are TRBV5-8 and TRBJ1-2, with D maybe TRBD1 (6 bases). The CDR3 covers 15 residues. The V end was cut by 3 bases, the J end by 6 bases, with 18 bases between. The germline V gene encodes CDR1 SGHTS and CDR2 YDEGEE. The CDR3 region has the DNA TGTGCCAGCAGCTGGGGCAGGGGATTTGGGGATGGCTACACCTTC. Translating gives CASSWGRGFGDGYTF.

The chain uses TRBV5-6 and TRBJ1-2; D gene ambiguous. The CDR3 has 13 amino acids. Per the germline V gene, CDR1 is SGHDT and CDR2 is YYEEEE. Between the trimmed V and J ends, which lost 4 bases and 3 bases, there was a span of 10 bases. The CDR3 DNA is TGTGCCAGCAGCCCTGGGGAGGACTATGGCTACACCTTC. It codes for CASSPGEDYGYTF.

The gene calls are TRBV28 and TRBJ1-1; 7 nucleotides line up with TRBD1. Germline V gives CDR1 MDHEN, CDR2 SYDVKM. This CDR3 has 13 amino acids. The V and J ends lost 2 bases and 8 bases, in that order; junction bases with no gene match: 5. The CDR3 DNA sequence: TGTGCCAGCAGTTTAACAGGGGCAGGCGAAGCTTTCTTT. Its protein is CASSLTGAGEAFF. The variable domain in full, completed from reference TRBV28 and TRBJ1-1, reads DVKVTQSSRYLVKRTGEKVFLECVQDMDHENMFWYRQDPGLGLRLIYFSYDVKMKEKGDIPEGYSVSREKKERFSLILESASTNQTSMYLCASSLTGAGEAFFGQGTRLTVV.

This chain uses TRBV19 with TRBJ2-5, with a possible D match to TRBD1 (5 bases). The CDR3 spans 16 residues. Trimming pared 7 bases from V and 1 base from J, leaving 19 bases between. The germline gives CDR1 LNHDA, CDR2 SQIVND (reference sequence). Written as DNA, the CDR3 is TGTGCCAGTAAAAGCTCCCAGACAGCTCCCCAAGAGACCCAGTACTTC. This sequence encodes CASKSSQTAPQETQYF.

CDR3 in amino acids: CAPNQYSTGSPGANVLTF. In DNA form, the CDR3 reads TGTGCCCCGAACCAATATAGTACAGGGAGCCCTGGGGCCAACGTCCTGACTTTC. This rearrangement joins TRBV24-1 to TRBJ2-6; tentatively, D is TRBD1 (6 bases). The germline V gene has CDR1 KGHDR and CDR2 SFDVKD. The CDR3 consists of 18 residues. Trimming removed 12 bases at V and 2 bases at J, with 25 bases between.

V and J are TRBV5-1 and TRBJ2-3, with D maybe TRBD1 (5 bases). CDR1 SGHRS and CDR2 YFSETQ come from the germline V gene. The CDR3 covers 15 residues. V was cut by 1 base and J by 4 bases, with 13 bases left in between. The CDR3 coding sequence is TGCGCCAGCAGCTTGAGTGACCAAGGGGCAGATACGCAGTATTTT. This encodes CASSLSDQGADTQYF.

This chain connects TRBV7-9 to TRBJ1-1; D is ambiguous. Trimming removed 2 bases at V and 11 bases at J, with 12 bases between. Germline loops: CDR1 SEHNR, CDR2 FQNEAQ (reference sequence). CDR3 length equals 12 residues. This CDR3 is CASSLYSGFAFF. CDR3 DNA sequence: TGTGCCAGCAGCTTATATTCCGGGTTCGCTTTCTTT.

This clone showed up just once. The chain recombines TRBV30 with TRBJ2-7; maybe TRBD2 (6 bases). Between the trimmed V and J ends, which lost 4 bases and 2 bases, there was a span of 15 bases. The CDR3 is 14 residues long. Germline CDR1 GTSNPN, CDR2 SVGIG (reference sequence). The DNA of the CDR3 is TGTGCCTGGACCCCAGCTAGCGTGACCTACGAGCAGTACTTC. This translates into CAWTPASVTYEQYF. Filled out from reference TRBV30 and TRBJ2-7, the complete variable domain reads SQTIHQWPATLVQPVGSPLSLECTVEGTSNPNLYWYRQAAGRGLQLLFYSVGIGQISSEVPQNLSASRPQDRQFILSSKKLLLSDSGFYLCAWTPASVTYEQYFGPGTRLTVT.

This sequence joins TRBV9 and TRBJ2-2; 8 nucleotides agree with TRBD1. This CDR3 spans 13 amino acids. Germline V lookup: CDR1 SGDLS, CDR2 YYNGEE. J was trimmed by 7 bases and V by 2 bases; bases with no gene match: 1. The CDR3 DNA follows: TGTGCCAGCAGCGTGACAGGGGTCGGGGAGCTGTTTTTT. As protein: CASSVTGVGELFF.

The chain has TRBV10-2 and TRBJ2-7; 11 nucleotides match TRBD2. Germline CDR1 is WSHSY and CDR2 is SAAADI. The CDR3 loop spans 17 amino acids. Trimming at V came to 7 bases and at J to 6 bases, leaving 17 bases not matched to a gene. The chain's CDR3 is CASIGTSGATPTAEQYF. CDR3 nucleotide sequence: TGCGCCAGCATCGGGACTAGCGGAGCCACCCCCACGGCCGAGCAGTACTTC.